A selection of T cell receptor beta chains follows, all from one sample in a study of cytomegalovirus exposure and HLA in healthy donors. Sequenced by immunoSEQ multiplex PCR; TCRdb stores in-frame clones only, minus some. The sample lists a few hundred thousand clones, about 80% seen once, with roughly 7.4% in the top ten. Material for sequencing was PBMCs. The receptor set was obtained from a woman in her sixties or seventies in good health and CMV-seropositive. CDR3s include the opening cysteine and the closing phenylalanine or tryptophan. D genes are given only for firm matches. Part of the rows lack a size; the others show once, few, many or a class for expanded clones.

j_call: TRBJ1-5; v_call: TRBV5-1; d_call: TRBD1; clone_size: once; cdr3_aa: CASSQYLMDRAINQPQHF; cdr3_nt: TGCGCCAGCAGCCAATATTTAATGGACAGGGCAATCAATCAGCCCCAGCATTTT
j_call: TRBJ2-1; v_call: TRBV19; d_call: .; clone_size: once; cdr3_aa: CASRSWLDASHNEQFF; cdr3_nt: TGTGCCAGTAGGAGTTGGCTGGATGCTAGTCACAATGAGCAGTTCTTC
j_call: TRBJ2-2; v_call: TRBV19; d_call: TRBD2; clone_size: .; cdr3_aa: CASSIQLAGGPRTGELFF; cdr3_nt: TGTGCCAGTAGTATCCAACTAGCGGGAGGGCCAAGGACCGGGGAGCTGTTTTTT
j_call: TRBJ1-5; v_call: TRBV19; d_call: .; clone_size: .; cdr3_aa: CASSIVFGGTNNQPQHF; cdr3_nt: TGTGCCAGTAGTATAGTTTTTGGGGGCACGAACAATCAGCCCCAGCATTTT
j_call: TRBJ2-7; v_call: TRBV5-6; d_call: TRBD1; clone_size: .; cdr3_aa: CASSFPTGGGQYF; cdr3_nt: TGTGCCAGCAGCTTTCCGACAGGGGGCGGGCAGTACTTC
j_call: TRBJ2-7; v_call: TRBV27; d_call: TRBD2; clone_size: .; cdr3_aa: CASSLSGTSGSYEQYF; cdr3_nt: TGTGCCAGCAGTTTATCAGGGACTAGCGGTTCCTACGAGCAGTACTTC
j_call: TRBJ2-3; v_call: TRBV12-5; d_call: .; clone_size: .; cdr3_aa: CASGFWDWITDTQYF; cdr3_nt: TGTGCTAGTGGTTTTTGGGACTGGATCACAGATACGCAGTATTTT
j_call: TRBJ2-3; v_call: TRBV9; d_call: .; clone_size: .; cdr3_aa: CASNGPGLSTDTQYF; cdr3_nt: TGTGCCAGCAACGGACCGGGACTCAGCACAGATACGCAGTATTTT
j_call: TRBJ2-3; v_call: TRBV15; d_call: TRBD2; clone_size: .; cdr3_aa: CATSTLAGEADTQYF; cdr3_nt: TGTGCCACCAGCACGCTAGCGGGAGAGGCAGATACGCAGTATTTT
j_call: TRBJ2-7; v_call: TRBV10-3; d_call: .; clone_size: .; cdr3_aa: CAISEVEGTYEQYF; cdr3_nt: TGTGCCATCAGTGAGGTAGAGGGAACCTACGAGCAGTACTTC
j_call: TRBJ2-1; v_call: TRBV7-2; d_call: .; clone_size: .; cdr3_aa: CASTPFVADYNEQFF; cdr3_nt: TGTGCCAGCACCCCATTCGTAGCGGATTACAATGAGCAGTTCTTC
j_call: TRBJ2-1; v_call: TRBV5-6; d_call: TRBD1; clone_size: .; cdr3_aa: CASSSRTGNTYNEQFF; cdr3_nt: TGTGCCAGCAGCTCCAGGACAGGGAACACCTACAATGAGCAGTTCTTC
j_call: TRBJ2-6; v_call: TRBV7-9; d_call: .; clone_size: .; cdr3_aa: CASSLSGTGANVLTF; cdr3_nt: TGTGCCAGCAGCTTATCAGGGACTGGGGCCAACGTCCTGACTTTC